This T cell receptor (beta chain) was retrieved from a study of spatial heterogeneity in lung cancer (dated by TCRdb to 2018 to 2020). Regarding the research as a whole: Beta-chain transcripts were consistently detected in greater numbers than alpha-chain transcripts, which likely reflected higher beta-chain transcript abundance. TCR alpha and beta repertoires were quantitatively compared across multiple tumor regions, matched nontumor lung and blood in non-small cell lung cancer. Nonsynonymous mutation counts, determined by whole-exome sequencing of tumor tissue, were related to features of the TCR repertoire. In the raw uncorrected reads, each unique combination of TCR and UMI appeared on average more than ten times. At surgery, some 220 tumor regions, 63 to 70 matched nontumor lung samples and 56 PBMC samples were TCR-sequenced for both alpha and beta chains. Points the paper makes about the study in general: Ubiquitous expanded tumor TCRs were found in blood more often at tumor resection than at routine follow-up. Additional single-cell paired TCR alpha and beta sequencing was considered necessary to confirm, at a functional level, the hypothesis that regional TCRs recognize regional mutations.

As regards this clonotype: Its antigen is unknown. No base quality values were provided; no much bigger clone lies one nucleotide off.

Library preparation used 5' RACE. Reads for this sample came from a NextSeq 500. The TCR library protocol attached a unique molecular identifier to each TCR cDNA molecule to allow correction of PCR and sequencing errors. The paper's processing steps were these. TCR identification, UMI-based error correction and CDR3 extraction were performed with Decombinator tools. TCRs above a frequency of 2 per 1,000, corresponding to the top 1% of the tumor frequency distribution, were defined as expanded. Renyi diversity was calculated using the R vegan package after each repertoire was subsampled 100 times to 5,000 TCRs. CDR3 similarity networks were built from amino acid triplet string-kernel similarity, connecting CDR3s with pairwise similarity above 0.82. TCRdb reworked the public reads: Q25 trimming with fastp, MiXCR clone assembly, productive beta chains retained. Under each unique CDR3 protein, matching rows form one entry showing the most common genes and DNA. In this record, the V and J calls reflect TCRdb's handling and not the investigators' own analysis. The sample table lists 19,000 or so distinct CDR3 sequences, 20% to 25% of them with a count of one. The ten biggest clones cover approximately 18% of the sample.

Taken with the paper, the label for time point translates to: sample taken at primary tumor resection. TCR sequencing used whole RNA extracted from tumor and nontumor lung tissue, or from cryopreserved PBMC samples, without cell sorting. Donors were some 78 patients with early-stage, untreated non-small cell lung cancer from the lung TRACERx cohort. Patients were selected for TCR sequencing only if sufficient RNA was available from at least two tumor regions. Sample: PBMCs, taken at surgery. This receptor was obtained from a female donor with early-stage non-small cell lung cancer.

The CDR3 protein sequence reads: CASSGLYSYEQYF. The sequenced DNA is TGTGCCAGCAGCGGACTTTACTCCTACGAGCAGTACTTC. The sequence joins TRBV9 to TRBJ2-7, with the D gene not clear enough to name. Between the V and J ends, shortened by 3 bases and 0 bases respectively, the junction contains 7 bases. CDR3 length: 13 amino acids, cysteine to phenylalanine. The only DNA kept is the CDR3, 39 bases in frame from the first base. The germline V gene gives CDR1 as SGDLS and CDR2 as YYNGEE.